A selection of T cell receptor beta chains follows, all from one sample in a study of post-analysis software for immune sequencing data. TCRdb called the PCR reads again in MiXCR, with one record for every CDR3 protein. The data hold approximately 690,000 distinct CDR3 sequences, with around 60% observed a single time. Input material: blood. The receptors stem from a girl aged 2-15 years with multiple sclerosis. The CDR3 runs from the conserved cysteine through the conserved F or W. D genes are given only for firm matches. Size is stated for part of the rows, as once, few or many counts, or as a class when the clone is expanded.

j_call	d_call	clone_size	v_call	cdr3_aa	cdr3_nt
TRBJ2-5	TRBD1	NA	TRBV10-3	CAISEGETGKTQYF	TGTGCCATCAGTGAAGGAGAGACAGGGAAGACCCAGTACTTC
TRBJ2-4	NA	few	TRBV5-6	CASSLLGGAKNIQYF	TGTGCCAGCAGCTTGCTCGGGGGAGCCAAAAACATTCAGTACTTC
TRBJ2-1	TRBD2	NA	TRBV29-1	CSVEEGTSGGAWNEQFF	TGCAGCGTTGAAGAAGGGACTAGCGGGGGGGCCTGGAATGAGCAGTTCTTC
TRBJ1-4	NA	NA	TRBV5-5	CASTLDQGPYEKLFF	TGTGCCAGCACCCTCGATCAGGGTCCCTATGAAAAACTGTTTTTT
TRBJ2-7	TRBD2	NA	TRBV20-1	CSAEGGGWTTYEQYF	TGCAGTGCCGAAGGCGGGGGGTGGACCACCTACGAGCAGTACTTC
TRBJ1-5	NA	NA	TRBV7-9	CASSFQGDQPQHF	TGTGCCAGCAGCTTCCAGGGTGACCAGCCCCAGCATTTT
TRBJ1-2	TRBD1	NA	TRBV20-1	CSARDSARGNYGYTF	TGCAGTGCTAGAGATAGCGCCAGGGGGAACTATGGCTACACCTTC
TRBJ1-2	NA	NA	TRBV20-1	CSARGRDNYGYTF	TGCAGTGCTAGAGGGAGGGATAACTATGGCTACACCTTC
TRBJ2-7	NA	few	TRBV13	CASSLVGRAPYEQYF	TGTGCCAGCAGCTTAGTAGGCAGGGCCCCCTACGAGCAGTACTTC
TRBJ2-3	NA	NA	TRBV20-1	CSARQESTDTQYF	TGCAGTGCTAGGCAGGAATCCACAGATACGCAGTATTTT
TRBJ2-2	TRBD2	NA	TRBV7-9	CASSAVPGGPNTGELFF	TGTGCCAGCAGCGCTGTTCCGGGAGGGCCTAACACCGGGGAGCTGTTTTTT
TRBJ2-7	NA	NA	TRBV5-5	CASSLETSSYEQYF	TGTGCCAGCAGCTTAGAGACGTCGTCCTACGAGCAGTACTTC
TRBJ2-1	TRBD2	NA	TRBV20-1	CSASPTTSGRDNEQFF	TGCAGTGCGAGCCCCACCACTAGCGGGAGGGACAATGAGCAGTTCTTC
TRBJ1-2	NA	NA	TRBV30	CAWSISRRGRRAGLDGYTF	TGTGCCTGGAGTATATCTCGCAGGGGCAGGAGGGCCGGCTTGGATGGCTACACCTTC
TRBJ2-3	TRBD2	NA	TRBV12-3/TRBV12-4	CASSTEGGDTQYF	TGTGCCAGCAGTACTGAGGGAGGGGATACGCAGTATTTT
TRBJ2-3	TRBD2	NA	TRBV18	CASSPGTTGTDTQYF	TGTGCCAGCTCCCCTGGGACTACGGGCACAGATACGCAGTATTTT
TRBJ1-5	NA	NA	TRBV20-1	CSARGGASRNQPQHF	TGCAGTGCTAGAGGGGGGGCGAGTCGCAATCAGCCCCAGCATTTT
TRBJ1-1	NA	few	TRBV20-1	CSANPDSSIKAFF	TGCAGTGCTAATCCGGACAGCTCGATTAAGGCTTTCTTT
TRBJ1-1	TRBD1	NA	TRBV2	CASSGGTAGDGNTEAFF	TGTGCCAGCAGTGGGGGGACAGCGGGTGATGGGAACACTGAAGCTTTCTTT
TRBJ2-1	TRBD1	NA	TRBV6-5	CASSSKQGGSNEQFF	TGTGCCAGCAGTTCGAAACAGGGGGGCAGCAATGAGCAGTTCTTC
TRBJ2-3	NA	many	TRBV7-2	CASSLGSGDTQYF	TGTGCCAGCAGCTTAGGAAGCGGAGATACGCAGTATTTT
TRBJ1-2	NA	NA	TRBV20-1	CSAPPGTDYGYTF	TGCAGTGCCCCACCCGGGACGGACTATGGCTACACCTTC
TRBJ2-5	NA	NA	TRBV7-8	CASSLYSQSGGQETQYF	TGTGCCAGCAGCTTATATAGCCAAAGTGGGGGTCAAGAGACCCAGTACTTC
TRBJ2-4	NA	NA	TRBV12-3/TRBV12-4	CASSLVDENIQYF	TGTGCCAGCAGTTTGGTCGACGAAAACATTCAGTACTTC
TRBJ1-2	NA	NA	TRBV12-3/TRBV12-4	CASSVMELGYTF	TGTGCCAGCAGTGTAATGGAGCTCGGCTACACCTTC
TRBJ2-7	TRBD1	NA	TRBV11-1	CASSPGGRTSSYEQYF	TGTGCCAGCAGCCCAGGGGGCCGTACCAGCTCCTACGAGCAGTACTTC